One sample yielded the 27 T cell receptor beta chains listed below, sequenced in a study of cytomegalovirus exposure and HLA in healthy donors. Primers for the PCR totalled 60 Vbeta and 13 Jbeta. Some clones are missing from TCRdb's copy, which holds only in-frame ones; the method was immunoSEQ multiplex PCR. Of around 150,000 clones listed, roughly 80% are singletons. Sample: PBMCs. The receptors stem from a male donor in good health and CMV-seronegative.

CDR3 sequence reads: CASSLAGYNEQFF. Written as DNA, the CDR3 is TGTGCCAGTAGTCTAGCGGGTTACAATGAGCAGTTCTTC. The chain combines TRBV19 with TRBJ2-1; the match to TRBD2 covers 8 bases. This CDR3 contains 13 residues. Germline CDR1 reads LNHDA; CDR2 reads SQIVND (reference sequence). Trimming cost V 5 bases and J 4 bases; bases outside gene matches: 1.

The J gene is TRBJ1-2, the V gene TRBV2, with D unresolved. Germline-derived CDR1 and CDR2 are SNHLY and FYNNEI. Trimming pared 7 bases from V and 1 base from J, leaving 7 bases between. The CDR3 sequence is 12 residues long. The CDR3 sequence: CASTGLNYGYTF. CDR3 nucleotide sequence: TGTGCCAGCACAGGCCTTAACTATGGCTACACCTTC.

This sequence joins TRBV4-3 and TRBJ1-2; 10 bases align to TRBD1. The CDR3 has 15 residues. Trimming took 4 bases from V and 3 from J; bases not matched to a gene: 5. Germline V CDR1 and CDR2: LGHNA, YSLEER. In DNA, the CDR3 is TGCGCCAGCAGCCCCCCGACAGGGGGCTACTATGGCTACACCTTC. Its protein product is CASSPPTGGYYGYTF.

This clone was detected once. The rearrangement uses TRBV5-1 and TRBJ2-3, with TRBD2 matching over 7 bases. This CDR3 region has 16 residues. CDR1 and CDR2 (germline): SGHRS, YFSETQ. Trimming removed 0 bases from V and 0 bases from J; junction bases left unmatched: 4. Written as DNA, the CDR3 is TGCGCCAGCAGCTTGGGGGGACTAACTAGCACAGATACGCAGTATTTT. This encodes CASSLGGLTSTDTQYF. The whole variable domain, filled in from reference TRBV5-1 and TRBJ2-3, reads KAGVTQTPRYLIKTRGQQVTLSCSPISGHRSVSWYQQTPGQGLQFLFEYFSETQRNKGNFPGRFSGRQFSNSRSEMNVSTLELGDSALYLCASSLGGLTSTDTQYFGPGTRLTVL.

The J gene is TRBJ1-4, the V gene TRBV28, with 7 bases lining up with TRBD1. In germline, CDR1 is MDHEN, CDR2 SYDVKM. J lost 2 bases, V lost 6 bases, and 9 bases had no gene match. The CDR3 totals 16 residues. CDR3 bases: TGTGCCAGCAGACCTCGACAGGGTGTGACTAATGAAAAACTGTTTTTT. As protein: CASRPRQGVTNEKLFF.

This chain uses TRBV7-2 with TRBJ2-2; 11 bases agree with TRBD2. The V and J ends lost 5 bases and 6 bases, in that order; junction bases with no gene match: 8. The CDR3 length is 16 residues. Germline CDR1 reads SGHTA; CDR2 reads FQGNSA. CDR3 sequence: CASSRDTSGSAGELFF. The CDR3 nucleotides read TGTGCCAGCAGCAGAGACACTAGCGGGAGTGCCGGGGAGCTGTTTTTT.

The chain joins TRBV6-5 to TRBJ2-7; weak D call: TRBD2 (7 bases). This CDR3 is built from 15 residues. Germline CDR1 is MNHEY and CDR2 is SVGAGI. V gave up 1 base and J gave up 6 bases, with 16 bases separating them. The CDR3 region has the DNA TGTGCCAGCAGTTACTATCGGGGGGCGCTTCGCGAGCAGTACTTC. This encodes CASSYYRGALREQYF.

The chain has TRBV19 and TRBJ1-1; 7 bases line up with TRBD1. CDR1 and CDR2 from the germline V gene are LNHDA and SQIVND (reference sequence). The trim removed 5 bases at V and 1 base at J, leaving 7 bases unmatched. The CDR3 loop spans 15 amino acids. The CDR3 loop reads CASSPRQGSNTEAFF. CDR3 bases: TGTGCCAGTAGTCCCAGACAGGGCTCGAACACTGAAGCTTTCTTT.

CDR3 protein: CASSPGTGIGELFF. Written as DNA, the CDR3 is TGTGCCAGCAGTCCCGGGACAGGGATTGGGGAGCTGTTTTTT. The chain is built from TRBV27 and TRBJ2-2; 9 nucleotides line up with TRBD1. The V gene's germline CDR1 is MNHEY and CDR2 SMNVEV (reference sequence). V gave up 5 bases and J gave up 8 bases; unmatched junction bases: 6. This CDR3 has 14 residues.

V usage is TRBV4-1 and J usage is TRBJ2-7; possible D gene TRBD1, 6 bases. V was cut by 4 bases and J by 2 bases, with 15 bases left in between. This CDR3 contains 15 residues. CDR1 is MGHRA, CDR2 YSYEKL, per germline. The CDR3 DNA is TGCGCCAGCAGCCCAAATACAGGGTTCCCCTACGAGCAGTACTTC. This translates into CASSPNTGFPYEQYF.

J is TRBJ2-5 and V is TRBV6-1; 11 bases agree with TRBD2. V lost 1 base and J lost 5; bases outside the gene matches: 3. Germline-derived CDR1 and CDR2 are MNHNS and SASEGT. CDR3 length equals 15 residues. The CDR3 coding sequence is TGTGCCAGCAGTGAAGAAGCTAGCGGGAGGGAGACCCAGTACTTC. Its translation is CASSEEASGRETQYF.

The chain recombines TRBV27 with TRBJ2-2; maybe TRBD2 (5 bases). This CDR3 has 13 amino acids. Germline loops: CDR1 MNHEY, CDR2 SMNVEV (reference sequence). The DNA of the CDR3 is TGTGACTCCTCCTCGGGGTGGACCGGGGAGCTGTTTTTT. Translated: CDSSSGWTGELFF.

Concerning this clone itself: In the same sample, other DNA sequences code for this CDR3. The genes are TRBV5-1 and TRBJ2-3; D ambiguous. Germline V gene data show CDR1 as SGHRS and CDR2 as YFSETQ. The germline V and J ends were trimmed by 0 bases and 0 bases, with 11 bases remaining between them. The CDR3 extends over 16 amino acids. This CDR3 reads CASSLAAVPSTDTQYF. CDR3 nucleotides: TGCGCCAGCAGCTTGGCTGCAGTACCTAGCACAGATACGCAGTATTTT.

This clone was detected a few times. The rearrangement links TRBV5-1 to TRBJ2-2; tentatively, D is TRBD2 (5 bases). This CDR3 comprises 17 residues. The V and J ends lost 0 bases and 0 bases respectively, with 12 bases between them. The germline gives CDR1 SGHRS, CDR2 YFSETQ. CDR3 protein: CASSLVGRATNTGELFF. The CDR3 DNA reads TGCGCCAGCAGCTTGGTAGGGCGGGCGACGAACACCGGGGAGCTGTTTTTT. Supplemented by reference TRBV5-1 and TRBJ2-2, the full variable domain reads KAGVTQTPRYLIKTRGQQVTLSCSPISGHRSVSWYQQTPGQGLQFLFEYFSETQRNKGNFPGRFSGRQFSNSRSEMNVSTLELGDSALYLCASSLVGRATNTGELFFGEGSRLTVL.

CDR3 in DNA: TGTGCCAGCAGCTTGGGCCTGGGGCTTAATGAAAAACTGTTTTTT. Its translation is CASSLGLGLNEKLFF. This chain uses TRBV5-6 with TRBJ1-4, with D possibly matching TRBD1 (5 bases). V lost 0 bases and J lost 4, with 10 bases in between. The length of the CDR3 is 15 residues. Germline V lookup: CDR1 SGHDT, CDR2 YYEEEE.

The J gene is TRBJ2-4, the V gene TRBV5-4; the match to TRBD2 covers 7 bases. V trimming: 4 bases; J trimming: 8 bases; junction bases outside the gene matches: 6. The germline V gene encodes CDR1 SGHNT and CDR2 YYREEE (reference sequence). There are 13 residues in the CDR3. The DNA of the CDR3 is TGTGCCAGCAGCCCCGGAAGCGGGGACATTCAGTACTTC. Translation: CASSPGSGDIQYF.

This chain joins TRBV7-9 and TRBJ1-2; 8 nucleotides agree with TRBD1. The CDR3 is made up of 14 amino acids. Losses at the gene ends were 8 bases for V and 4 bases for J; bases not matched to a gene: 9. Germline V gene lookup returns CDR1 SEHNR and CDR2 FQNEAQ (reference sequence). The CDR3 DNA follows: TGTGCCAGCGGAACGGGACAGGTCAGCTATGGCTACACCTTC. This codes for CASGTGQVSYGYTF.

Only a few counts were recorded for this clone. The chain recombines TRBV5-1 with TRBJ2-2; D unclear. The CDR3 is 14 amino acids. CDR1 and CDR2 (germline): SGHRS, YFSETQ. V was clipped by 0 bases and J by 8 bases, with 11 bases between them. The CDR3 protein is CASSLAPETGELFF. The CDR3 region has the DNA TGCGCCAGCAGCTTGGCCCCGGAGACGGGGGAGCTGTTTTTT.

This clone has just one count. The chain carries TRBV7-9 and TRBJ2-7; the D gene is possibly TRBD2 (6 bases). Germline CDR1 reads SEHNR; CDR2 reads FQNEAQ (reference sequence). The CDR3 covers 14 residues. V was cut by 5 bases and J by 1 base, with 12 bases left in between. The CDR3 region is CASSPMGGSYEQYF. The CDR3 region has the DNA TGTGCCAGCAGCCCTATGGGGGGTTCCTACGAGCAGTACTTC.

This clone turned up a few times. This chain connects TRBV10-1 to TRBJ1-5, with TRBD1 matching 7 bases. The trim removed 6 bases at V and 0 bases at J, leaving 5 bases unmatched. Germline V gene data show CDR1 as WNHNN and CDR2 as SYGVQD (reference sequence). The CDR3 runs to 15 residues. CDR3 amino acids: CASRGTDISNQPQHF. CDR3 in DNA: TGCGCCAGCAGGGGGACAGATATTAGCAATCAGCCCCAGCATTTT.

The chain uses TRBV6-5 and TRBJ2-2; D might be TRBD2 (5 bases). The V gene's germline CDR1 is MNHEY and CDR2 SVGAGI. V lost 6 bases to trimming and J lost 6 bases, with 11 bases between them. CDR3 length: 13 amino acids. The CDR3 sequence: CASSSGIAGELFF. The DNA of the CDR3 is TGTGCCAGCAGCTCCGGGATTGCCGGGGAGCTGTTTTTT.

The J gene is TRBJ2-7, the V gene TRBV5-5; D is uncertain. This CDR3 contains 12 residues. Germline V gene data show CDR1 as SGHKS and CDR2 as YYEKEE (reference sequence). Trimming removed 5 bases from V and 3 bases from J, with 9 bases in between. The CDR3 coding sequence is TGTGCCAGCAGTTTGACGGTCTACGAGCAGTACTTC. It specifies CASSLTVYEQYF.

The V and J genes are TRBV4-3 and TRBJ2-7; 9 bases agree with TRBD1. Unmatched junction bases numbered 2, after V lost 4 bases and J lost 1 base. CDR1 is LGHNA and CDR2 is YSLEER in the germline V gene. This CDR3 contains 14 residues. The CDR3 here is CASSPGTGSYEQYF. The CDR3 DNA follows: TGCGCCAGCAGCCCCGGGACAGGGTCCTACGAGCAGTACTTC.

This chain uses TRBV7-2 with TRBJ2-7; D ambiguous. Germline CDR1 SGHTA, CDR2 FQGNSA. The V end lost 6 bases, the J end lost 6 bases, and 12 bases lay between the germline ends. The CDR3 covers 12 residues. The CDR3 nucleotides are TGTGCCAGCAGTGCCACGCGTCTCGAGCAGTACTTC. Its protein product is CASSATRLEQYF. Combining the CDR3 with reference TRBV7-2 and TRBJ2-7 gives the whole variable domain GAGVSQSPSNKVTEKGKDVELRCDPISGHTALYWYRQSLGQGLEFLIYFQGNSAPDKSGLPSDRFSAERTGGSVSTLTIQRTQQEDSAVYLCASSATRLEQYFGPGTRLTVT.

CDR3 DNA sequence: TGTGCCAGCAGCTTTCTGGGACTGGATACGGGCGAGCAGTACTTC. It translates to CASSFLGLDTGEQYF. This chain connects TRBV9 to TRBJ2-5, with D perhaps TRBD2 (6 bases). The better agreement between TRBJ2-7 and the DNA end casts doubt on the J call. The length of the CDR3 is 15 residues. CDR1 and CDR2 (germline): SGDLS, YYNGEE.

This clone has a handful of counts. The V and J genes are TRBV5-4 and TRBJ1-4, with a tentative D call TRBD1 (5 bases). The CDR3 covers 15 residues. Trimming took off 3 bases at V and 8 bases at J, with 17 bases between the two ends. In germline, CDR1 is SGHNT, CDR2 YYREEE (reference sequence). CDR3 coding DNA: TGTGCCAGCAGCTCCCGAGGCTTACGGGGGGAAAAACTGTTTTTT. Protein product: CASSSRGLRGEKLFF.

The chain has TRBV28 and TRBJ2-5, with 10 bases fitting TRBD1. This CDR3 spans 16 amino acids. In germline, CDR1 is MDHEN, CDR2 SYDVKM. The J segment lost 4 bases and the V segment lost 5 bases, leaving 10 bases of the junction unmatched. The CDR3 coding sequence is TGTGCCAGCAGTCCATACGGGACAGGGGAAGGAGAGACCCAGTACTTC. This encodes CASSPYGTGEGETQYF. Full variable domain (rest looked up from reference TRBV28 and TRBJ2-5): DVKVTQSSRYLVKRTGEKVFLECVQDMDHENMFWYRQDPGLGLRLIYFSYDVKMKEKGDIPEGYSVSREKKERFSLILESASTNQTSMYLCASSPYGTGEGETQYFGPGTRLLVL.